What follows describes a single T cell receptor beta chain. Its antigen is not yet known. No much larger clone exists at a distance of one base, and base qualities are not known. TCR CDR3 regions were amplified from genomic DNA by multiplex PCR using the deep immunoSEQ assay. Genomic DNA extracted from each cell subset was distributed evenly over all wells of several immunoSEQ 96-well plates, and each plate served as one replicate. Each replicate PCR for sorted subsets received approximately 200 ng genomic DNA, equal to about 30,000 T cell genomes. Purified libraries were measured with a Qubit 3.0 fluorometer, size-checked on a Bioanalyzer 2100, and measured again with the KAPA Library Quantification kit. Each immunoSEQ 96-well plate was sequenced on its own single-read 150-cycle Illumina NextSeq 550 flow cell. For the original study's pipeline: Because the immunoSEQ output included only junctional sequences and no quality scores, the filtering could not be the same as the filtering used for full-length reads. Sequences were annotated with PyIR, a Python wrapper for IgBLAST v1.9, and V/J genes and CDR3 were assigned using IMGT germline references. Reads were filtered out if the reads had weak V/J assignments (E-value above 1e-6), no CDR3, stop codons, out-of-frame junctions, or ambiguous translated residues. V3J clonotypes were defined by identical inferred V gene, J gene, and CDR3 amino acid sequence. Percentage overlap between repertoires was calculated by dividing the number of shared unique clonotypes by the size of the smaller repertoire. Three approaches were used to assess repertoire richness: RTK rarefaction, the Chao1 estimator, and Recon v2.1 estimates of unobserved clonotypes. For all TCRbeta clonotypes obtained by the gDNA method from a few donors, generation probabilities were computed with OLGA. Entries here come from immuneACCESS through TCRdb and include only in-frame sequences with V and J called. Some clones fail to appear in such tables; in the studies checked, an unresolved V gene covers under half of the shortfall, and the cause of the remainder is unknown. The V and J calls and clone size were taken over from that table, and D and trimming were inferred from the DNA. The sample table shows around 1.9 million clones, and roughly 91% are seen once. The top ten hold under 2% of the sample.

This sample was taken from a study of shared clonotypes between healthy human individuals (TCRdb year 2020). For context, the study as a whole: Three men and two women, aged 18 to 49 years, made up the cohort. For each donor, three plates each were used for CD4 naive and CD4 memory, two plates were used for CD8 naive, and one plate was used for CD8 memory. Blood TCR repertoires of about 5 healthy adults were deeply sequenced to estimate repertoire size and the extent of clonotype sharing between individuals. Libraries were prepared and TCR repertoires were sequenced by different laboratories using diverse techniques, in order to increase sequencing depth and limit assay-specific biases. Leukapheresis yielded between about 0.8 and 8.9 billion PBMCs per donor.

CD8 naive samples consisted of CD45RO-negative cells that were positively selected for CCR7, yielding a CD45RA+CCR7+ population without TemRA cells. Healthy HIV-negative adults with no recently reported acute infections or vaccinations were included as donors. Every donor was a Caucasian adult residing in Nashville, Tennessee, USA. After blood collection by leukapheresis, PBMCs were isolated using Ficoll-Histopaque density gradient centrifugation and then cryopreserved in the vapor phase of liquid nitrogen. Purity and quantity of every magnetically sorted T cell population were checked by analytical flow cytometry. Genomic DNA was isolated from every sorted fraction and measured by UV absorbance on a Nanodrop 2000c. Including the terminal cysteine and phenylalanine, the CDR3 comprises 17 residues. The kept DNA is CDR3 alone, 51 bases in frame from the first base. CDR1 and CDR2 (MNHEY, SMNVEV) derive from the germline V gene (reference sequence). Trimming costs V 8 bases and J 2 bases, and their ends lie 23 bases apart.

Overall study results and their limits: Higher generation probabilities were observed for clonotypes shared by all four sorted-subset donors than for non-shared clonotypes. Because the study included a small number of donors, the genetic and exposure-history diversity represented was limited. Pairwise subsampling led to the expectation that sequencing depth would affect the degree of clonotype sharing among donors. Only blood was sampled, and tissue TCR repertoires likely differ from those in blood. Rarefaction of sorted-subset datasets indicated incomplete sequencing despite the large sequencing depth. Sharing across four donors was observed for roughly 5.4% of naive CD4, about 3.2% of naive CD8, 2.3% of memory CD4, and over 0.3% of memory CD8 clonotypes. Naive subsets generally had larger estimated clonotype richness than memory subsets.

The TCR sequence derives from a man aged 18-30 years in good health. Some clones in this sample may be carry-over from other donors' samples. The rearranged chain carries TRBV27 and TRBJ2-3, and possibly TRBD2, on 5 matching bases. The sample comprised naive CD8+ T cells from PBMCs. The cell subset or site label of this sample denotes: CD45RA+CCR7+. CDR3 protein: CASRMSVLGELTDTQYF. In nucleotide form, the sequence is TGTGCCAGCCGAATGAGTGTTTTGGGAGAGCTCACAGATACGCAGTATTTT.